The entry that follows covers one TCR beta chain sequence. This entry comes from a study of long-term antiretroviral therapy in people with HIV. Version v3.0 of the immunoSEQ assay ran at survey level. Profiling relied on immunoSEQ multiplex PCR, and the TCRdb table lists in-frame clones only, not all of them. The table lists about 22,000 clones, 85% to 90% of them singletons, with 7% to 8% in the top ten. The receptor was isolated from a woman between 25 and 40 years old with HIV. The sequences come from unsorted PBMCs, collected 1.8 years before starting antiretroviral therapy.

CDR3 DNA: TGTGCCAGCAGGACCAGGGTTGGGGGTGAAGCTTTCTTT. Protein sequence: CASRTRVGGEAFF. The chain has TRBV2 and TRBJ1-1; D perhaps matches TRBD1 (5 bases). V gave up 6 bases and J gave up 7 bases, with 15 bases separating them. The CDR3 contains 13 residues. Per germline, CDR1 SNHLY and CDR2 FYNNEI. The variable domain in full, completed from reference TRBV2 and TRBJ1-1, reads EPEVTQTPSHQVTQMGQEVILRCVPISNHLYFYWYRQILGQKVEFLVSFYNNEISEKSEIFDDQFSVERPDGSNFTLKIRSTKLEDSAMYFCASRTRVGGEAFFGQGTRLTVV.